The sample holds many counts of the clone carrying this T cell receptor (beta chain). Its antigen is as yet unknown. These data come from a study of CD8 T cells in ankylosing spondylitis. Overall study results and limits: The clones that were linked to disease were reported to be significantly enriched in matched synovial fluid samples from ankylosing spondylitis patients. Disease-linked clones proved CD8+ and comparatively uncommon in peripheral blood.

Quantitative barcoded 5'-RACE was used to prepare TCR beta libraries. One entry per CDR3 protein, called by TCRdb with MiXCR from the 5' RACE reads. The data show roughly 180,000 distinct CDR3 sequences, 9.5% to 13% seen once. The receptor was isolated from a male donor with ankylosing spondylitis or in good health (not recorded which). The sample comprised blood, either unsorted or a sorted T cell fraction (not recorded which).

CDR3 in amino acids: CASSRAATPSTDTQYF. The CDR3 nucleotides are TGCGCCAGCAGTCGGGCGGCGACCCCTAGCACAGATACGCAGTATTTT. The chain is built from TRBV5-1 and TRBJ2-3; no definite D call. Germline V gene sequence: CDR1 SGHRS, CDR2 YFSETQ. Deletions cut 5 bases from V and 0 bases from J, with 16 bases between. The CDR3 contains 16 residues.